A selection of T cell receptor beta chains follows, all from one sample in a study of T cell repertoires in cytomegalovirus infection. TCRdb re-called the reads with MiXCR, one entry per CDR3 protein. The sample includes approximately 170,000 distinct CDR3 sequences, approximately 15% of them seen just once. Sequenced: PBMCs. The receptor source for this set is a human donor in good health (CMV status not recorded). Some clones in this sample may be carry-over from other donors' samples. Each CDR3 is given with its conserved first and last residue. D genes are given only for firm matches. Only some rows state a clone size, as once, few, many or a class for expanded clones.

size: .; D: .; V: TRBV10-3; CDR3: CAARDGSSYEQYF
size: .; D: TRBD1; V: TRBV10-1; CDR3: CAANLRDRVEEKLFF
size: few; D: .; V: TRBV14; CDR3: CASSQDLPGANEKLFF
size: .; D: TRBD1; V: TRBV29-1; CDR3: CSVESQDRGSYGYTF
size: .; D: .; V: TRBV6-6; CDR3: CASSYFANTEAFF
size: .; D: TRBD1; V: TRBV5-5; CDR3: CASSFRGGTGNTEAFF
size: many; D: .; V: TRBV7-2; CDR3: CASSLVTIDTQYF
size: .; D: .; V: TRBV12-5; CDR3: CASGQGVRNQPQHF
size: many; D: .; V: TRBV15; CDR3: CATSRDRSGVGQPQHF
size: .; D: TRBD1; V: TRBV28; CDR3: CASSFNPRDRVANEQFF
size: many; D: TRBD2; V: TRBV19; CDR3: CASSFGRPYEQYF
size: .; D: TRBD2; V: TRBV11-1; CDR3: CASSLGGSTIYEQYF
size: few; D: .; V: TRBV7-9; CDR3: CASSVAVSTEAFF
size: many; D: .; V: TRBV6-2/TRBV6-3; CDR3: CASSYDQTLRNEQYF
size: many; D: .; V: TRBV7-8; CDR3: CASSSGGNMNTEAFF
size: many; D: .; V: TRBV7-2; CDR3: CASTFEGWGDGANVLTF
size: many; D: TRBD2; V: TRBV6-2/TRBV6-3; CDR3: CASTYHGTSYEQFF
size: .; D: .; V: TRBV14; CDR3: CASSARGSGANVLTF
size: .; D: .; V: TRBV11-2; CDR3: CASTFGGQQYF
size: few; D: .; V: TRBV20-1; CDR3: CSARPSASYNEQFF
size: few; D: .; V: TRBV29-1; CDR3: CSVEWAMGEQYF
size: many; D: .; V: TRBV7-2; CDR3: CASSLAPGLFNSEQFF
size: .; D: .; V: TRBV10-3; CDR3: CAISERTDYNEQFF
size: few; D: .; V: TRBV12-3/TRBV12-4; CDR3: CASSPNVDTEAFF
size: many; D: .; V: TRBV2; CDR3: CASSEGSLMVGHEQFF
size: .; D: .; V: TRBV30; CDR3: CAWTAGRNTEAFF
size: many; D: .; V: TRBV27; CDR3: CASSRGSSEQYF
size: .; D: .; V: TRBV7-9; CDR3: CASSLDSDTEAFF
size: many; D: TRBD2; V: TRBV28; CDR3: CASREREAQNIQYF
size: .; D: TRBD2; V: TRBV2; CDR3: CASRPTSGPYNEQFF
size: many; D: .; V: TRBV7-3; CDR3: CASSLYPNNEQFF
size: few; D: .; V: TRBV28; CDR3: CASSLPPTPLHEAFF
size: .; D: .; V: TRBV5-4; CDR3: CASSVGENTGELFF
size: .; D: TRBD2; V: TRBV5-5; CDR3: CASSPGTSRPTRIQYF
size: few; D: .; V: TRBV28; CDR3: CASSLVDYTFTEAFF
size: .; D: .; V: TRBV5-1; CDR3: CASSLARGSYEQYF
size: few; D: TRBD2; V: TRBV28; CDR3: CASSLTGGGDTQYF
size: few; D: TRBD1; V: TRBV5-1; CDR3: CASRLQGDEQYF
size: many; D: .; V: TRBV27; CDR3: CASRLTFEISYEQYF
size: .; D: .; V: TRBV5-1; CDR3: CASSSRARAENTGELFF
size: many; D: .; V: TRBV4-2; CDR3: CASSQDQVVGANVLTF
size: many; D: TRBD2; V: TRBV7-3; CDR3: CASSPNSGSGNIQYF
size: .; D: TRBD1; V: TRBV20-1; CDR3: CSALIRTGNEKLFF
size: .; D: .; V: TRBV29-1; CDR3: CSVARGGGTEAFF
size: few; D: TRBD1; V: TRBV28; CDR3: CASGARDRASSGELFF
size: many; D: .; V: TRBV11-2; CDR3: CASSLDPTPRQPTDTQYF
size: .; D: .; V: TRBV19; CDR3: CASSIRGRNQPQHF
size: many; D: TRBD2; V: TRBV7-9; CDR3: CASSLLPGLAGDEQFF